This T cell receptor beta chain was recovered during a study of neurological immune-mediated disorders. V shed 0 bases and J shed 9 bases, with 9 bases lying between them. The CDR3 length is 13 residues. In TCRdb, the 5' RACE reads were re-called with MiXCR into one record per CDR3 protein. Of over 70,000 distinct CDR3 sequences in the sample, 9.5% to 13% are singletons; the top ten hold 9.5% to 10%. Time point meaning: longitudinal time-point 1 (baseline). This clonotype was picked up many times. V is TRBV12-3 or TRBV12-4 and J is TRBJ2-1, with D unresolved. The sample taken for sequencing was PBMCs. This TCR was sampled from a man between 25 and 39 years old in good health. The CDR3 region is CASSLAASFEQFF. For the CDR3, the DNA is TGTGCCAGCAGTTTAGCCGCTTCGTTTGAGCAGTTCTTC.